The rows below give T cell receptor beta chains drawn from one sample of a study of blood T cell repertoires in COVID-19. Sequencing was performed with immunoSEQ multiplex PCR; in TCRdb, only in-frame clones are kept and a portion is missing. The data show more than 70,000 clones, with around 89% seen just once and over 8.5% held by the top ten. Source material: peripheral blood. All receptors come from a human donor in a cohort sampled during active COVID-19. The conserved cysteine and the conserved F or W are not part of the CDR3 here. Each record gives: V gene, CDR3 protein.

>TRBV18
ASSPQAGGYSNQPQH
>TRBV29-1
SVVRRGGWTEAF
>TRBV9
ASSVEPGYGNTIY
>TRBV4-1
ASSQAGTELNEKLF
>TRBV24-1
ATSDGTSSYEQY
>TRBV11-2
ASSLLSSTDTQY
>TRBV7-3
ASTLGTGGRGYT
>TRBV10-3
AISDAVGGQPDTQY
>TRBV6-6
ASSSTVTNYEQY
>TRBV5-1
ASSPGQGAYRGYT
>TRBV19
ASSRRGFATEAF
>TRBV5-8
ASSLAGRVYGYT
>TRBV3-1/TRBV3-2
ASSQDLLTPTKETQY
>TRBV6-1
ASSEGTGGGYTEAF
>TRBV4-1
ASSPTVYSGNTIY
>TRBV30
AWSVGVYGYT
>TRBV7-2
ASSLGGLRTDTQY
>TRBV27
ASSKTGNTEAF
>TRBV10-3
AISESSEATDTQY
>TRBV6-5
ASSSVVQETQY
>TRBV7-8
ASSPGGSGDQPQH
>TRBV11-2
ASTLGTRGGTQY
>TRBV6-5
ASTLGQGNEQF
>TRBV29-1
SVVTTGGGNQPQH
>TRBV2
ASSFSNEKLF
>TRBV27
ASKGTYSGNTIY
>TRBV14
ASSPGTGESAGNTIY
>TRBV7-2
ASSPYRTGNYGYT
>TRBV27
ASSLGGPGTSYNSPLH
>TRBV7-3
ASSPTDRVATEAF
>TRBV28
ASTAEGVSSYNSPLH
>TRBV6-1
ASSVDRGLRTGELF
>TRBV4-2
ASSQHSGTGANYEQY
>TRBV3-1/TRBV3-2
ASSQEVAGGTETQY
>TRBV3-1/TRBV3-2
ASSPDYGGYT
>TRBV5-1
ASSLGRQGNTIY
>TRBV9
ASSVAGIAGGGETQY
>TRBV11-2
ASSSGTGNGNSPLH
>TRBV4-2
ASSQVGSGGGTDTQY
>TRBV12-5
ASGQGLAGDTQY
>TRBV7-8
ASSLGRVAYEQY
>TRBV27
ASIRGGMNTEAF
>TRBV13
ASSPAGQGNTEAF
>TRBV6-5
ASSYSAGGGTEAF
>TRBV28
ASSTTGNTEAF
>TRBV29-1
SVERGLNTEAF
>TRBV12-2
ASRLAKILKQGDPKGRSPLH
>TRBV27
ASSWDSTNTGELF
>TRBV19
ASSSPRAGARETQY
>TRBV5-1
ASSLDTERTGRDGYT
>TRBV15
ATSRDRAGRTGELF
>TRBV7-9
ASSLVGYGFRNTGELF
>TRBV10-2
ASSNQKSPRHGYT
>TRBV21-1
APFQRRGGNQPQH
>TRBV7-9
ASSWDRVVLSYT
>TRBV3-1/TRBV3-2
ASSQDLLETQY
>TRBV19
ASSIQGGGANVLT
>TRBV9
ASSFRESTDTQY
>TRBV21-1
AAGDRARNEQF
>TRBV9
ASSSQPDRAAYGYT